This entry lists 10 T cell receptor beta chains sequenced from one sample in a study of T cells in Graves' hyperthyroidism and ophthalmopathy. Regions amplified from RNA transcripts were the TCR beta CDR3 regions. The TCR CDR3 was amplified in a first-round RT-PCR using the HTBI primer set. TCRdb re-analysed the multiplex PCR reads in MiXCR, keeping a single row per CDR3 protein. Among fewer than 700,000 distinct CDR3 sequences, roughly 16% were seen once, and the ten largest hold approximately 3.9%. The sample comprised blood. The source is a woman aged 25 to 39 with Graves' hyperthyroidism.

This clonotype was detected ten times or more. CDR3 nucleotides: TGCGCCAGCAGCTTGGCTTTTAGCGGGAGTCAAGAGCAGTACTTC. Protein: CASSLAFSGSQEQYF. This chain connects TRBV5-1 to TRBJ2-7; TRBD2 matches at 9 bases. CDR1 and CDR2 from the germline V gene are SGHRS and YFSETQ. CDR3 length: 15 residues. V lost 0 bases, J lost 7 bases, and 8 bases stayed unmatched.

The chain joins TRBV3-1 to TRBJ1-6, with D hard to call. This CDR3 is 13 amino acids long. Germline CDR1 is LGHDT and CDR2 is YNNKEL (reference sequence). V shed 0 bases and J shed 10 bases, with 7 bases lying between them. CDR3: CASSQECQSPLHF. In DNA, the CDR3 is TGTGCCAGCAGCCAAGAGTGTCAATCACCCCTCCACTTT.

This chain joins TRBV6-5 and TRBJ2-5; 11 positions agree with TRBD2. Per the germline V gene, CDR1 is MNHEY and CDR2 is SVGAGI. J was trimmed by 4 bases and V by 2 bases; bases with no gene match: 0. This CDR3 is 14 amino acids long. The CDR3 coding sequence is TGTGCCAGCAGTTACACTAGCGGGGGAGAGACCCAGTACTTC. The encoded protein is CASSYTSGGETQYF.

The gene calls are TRBV7-2 and TRBJ2-2, with D possibly being TRBD2 (6 bases). V lost 1 base and J 5 bases, leaving 11 bases between the germline ends. The germline gives CDR1 SGHTA, CDR2 FQGNSA. The CDR3 consists of 15 residues. The CDR3 sequence is CASSLVVRGTGELFF. CDR3 bases: TGTGCCAGCAGCTTAGTGGTTCGGGGGACCGGGGAGCTGTTTTTT.

This clonotype occurred many times. The J gene is TRBJ2-1, the V gene TRBV30; TRBD2 might be the D (5 bases). The germline CDR1 and CDR2 sequences are GTSNPN and SVGIG (reference sequence). CDR3 length: 13 residues. The ends were cut back, 4 bases at V and 0 bases at J, with 7 bases in the middle. The CDR3 reads CAWNGGSYNEQFF. DNA of the CDR3: TGTGCCTGGAACGGAGGCTCCTACAATGAGCAGTTCTTC.

This clonotype was seen a few times. This sequence joins TRBV7-3 and TRBJ2-1, with 8 nucleotides matching TRBD2. Germline CDR1 is SGHTA and CDR2 is FQGTGA. This CDR3 region has 13 residues. The DNA of the CDR3 is TGTGCTAGCGGGGTAGGAGGCAGCAATGAGCAGTTCTTC. Its protein product is CASGVGGSNEQFF.

This clonotype was found many times. The chain carries TRBV6-1 and TRBJ2-1; the D is unclear. There are 11 residues in the CDR3. From germline, CDR1 is MNHNS and CDR2 SASEGT. V was pared by 6 bases and J by 3 bases, with 3 bases between. This CDR3 reads CASRNYNEQFF. The CDR3 DNA is TGTGCCAGCAGGAACTACAATGAGCAGTTCTTC.

A note on this clonotype: A much larger clone differs by one base, so this may be a read error. This CDR3 fails to terminate in the conserved phenylalanine or tryptophan, so it likely reflects a read error. The CDR3 loop is CASSYSSGRSYEQYL. As DNA, the CDR3 is TGTGCCAGCAGTTACTCGAGTGGCCGGTCCTACGAGCAGTACTTA. The chain employs TRBV6-6 and TRBJ2-7; D remains unclear. Germline CDR1 reads MNHNY; CDR2 reads SVGAGI (reference sequence). The length of the CDR3 is 15 residues. Trimming cost V 0 bases and J 1 base, with 10 bases left between them.

This clonotype was found many times. The chain couples TRBV12-3 or TRBV12-4 to TRBJ1-5; no clear D gene. The CDR3 loop spans 15 amino acids. Trimming took 3 bases from V and 0 from J, leaving 9 bases between them. The CDR3 region is CASSFRTNSNQPQHF. The CDR3 DNA reads as TGTGCCAGCAGTTTTCGGACGAATAGCAATCAGCCCCAGCATTTT.

There are many counts of this clonotype. The chain uses TRBV30 and TRBJ1-1, with 10 positions matching TRBD1. The CDR3 consists of 13 residues. Per the germline V gene, CDR1 is GTSNPN and CDR2 is SVGIG (reference sequence). Unmatched junction bases numbered 5, after V lost 5 bases and J lost 5 bases. CDR3 residues: CAWRPGQGTEAFF. For the CDR3, the DNA is TGTGCCTGGCGGCCGGGACAGGGGACTGAAGCTTTCTTT.